The 3 T cell receptor beta chains below come from one sample, sequenced in a study of regulatory T cells in long-lasting Graves disease. Time point specified: newly diagnosed GD, antithyroid drugs for less than 3 months. RNA isolated from PBMCs was used to make the TCR library. Building of the TCR beta libraries involved iRepertoire HTBI primers and Arm-PCR of CDR3 regions. TCRdb analysed the multiplex PCR reads with MiXCR anew, one entry per CDR3 protein. The profile shows under 800,000 distinct CDR3 sequences, about 16% of them singletons. These data were likewise used in another study, on T cells in Graves' hyperthyroidism and ophthalmopathy.

The sequencing here drew on peripheral blood mononuclear cells (PBMCs), taken at new diagnosis, from a patient treated with antithyroid drugs. The receptors were sampled from a woman in her thirties with Graves disease.

This clonotype was seen many times. This chain connects TRBV5-1 to TRBJ2-2; TRBD2 matches 8 bases. The V segment lost 5 bases and the J segment 0 bases; nucleotides outside the gene matches: 0. The CDR3 is made up of 14 amino acids. Germline V lookup: CDR1 SGHRS, CDR2 YFSETQ. The CDR3 reads CASRLAANTGELFF. Written as DNA, the CDR3 is TGCGCCAGCAGACTAGCGGCGAACACCGGGGAGCTGTTTTTT.

This clonotype was seen just once. This sequence joins TRBV29-1 and TRBJ2-7; D unclear. The germline CDR1 and CDR2 sequences are SQVTM and ANQGSEA. The CDR3 is made up of 12 amino acids. The V gene lost 7 bases and the J gene lost 2 bases, with 12 bases spanning the gap. CDR3 coding DNA: TGCAGCGCCGTATCCACCACCTACGAGCAGTACTTC. This gives the protein CSAVSTTYEQYF.

This clonotype was counted a few times. The chain recombines TRBV9 with TRBJ1-4; D unresolved. Trimming took off 3 bases at V and 3 bases at J, with 15 bases between the two ends. The CDR3 consists of 16 residues. Germline CDR1 reads SGDLS; CDR2 reads YYNGEE. The CDR3 reads CASSARLGVPNEKLFF. The CDR3 nucleotides read TGTGCCAGCAGCGCCCGCTTAGGAGTTCCTAATGAAAAACTGTTTTTT.